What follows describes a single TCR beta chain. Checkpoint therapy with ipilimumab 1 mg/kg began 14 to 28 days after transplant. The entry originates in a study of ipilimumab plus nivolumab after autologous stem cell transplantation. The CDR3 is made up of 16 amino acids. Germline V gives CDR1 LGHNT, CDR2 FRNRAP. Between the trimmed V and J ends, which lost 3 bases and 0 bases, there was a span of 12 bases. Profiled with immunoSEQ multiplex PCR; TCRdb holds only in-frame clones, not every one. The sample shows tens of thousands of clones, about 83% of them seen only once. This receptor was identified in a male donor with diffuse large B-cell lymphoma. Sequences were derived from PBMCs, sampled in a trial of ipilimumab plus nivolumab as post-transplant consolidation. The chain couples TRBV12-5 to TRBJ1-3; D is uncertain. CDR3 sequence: CASGFGGGFSGNTIYF. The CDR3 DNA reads TGTGCTAGTGGTTTTGGTGGAGGTTTCTCTGGAAACACCATATATTTT.